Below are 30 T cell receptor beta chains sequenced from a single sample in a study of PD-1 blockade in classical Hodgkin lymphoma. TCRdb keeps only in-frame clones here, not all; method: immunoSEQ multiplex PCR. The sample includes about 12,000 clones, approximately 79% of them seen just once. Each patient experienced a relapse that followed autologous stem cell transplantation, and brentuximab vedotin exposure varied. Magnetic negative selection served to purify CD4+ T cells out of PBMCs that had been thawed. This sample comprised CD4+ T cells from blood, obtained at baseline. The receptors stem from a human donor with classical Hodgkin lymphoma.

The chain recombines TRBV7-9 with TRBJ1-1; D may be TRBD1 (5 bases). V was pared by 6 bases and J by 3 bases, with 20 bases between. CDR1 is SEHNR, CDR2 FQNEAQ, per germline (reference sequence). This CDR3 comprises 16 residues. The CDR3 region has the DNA TGTGCCAGCAGTCTGGGACTCGGGGGAGCGGACACTGAAGCTTTCTTT. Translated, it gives CASSLGLGGADTEAFF.

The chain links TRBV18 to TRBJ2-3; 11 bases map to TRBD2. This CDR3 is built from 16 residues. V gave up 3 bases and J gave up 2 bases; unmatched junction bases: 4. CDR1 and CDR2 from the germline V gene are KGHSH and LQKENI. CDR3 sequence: CASSPGTSGNTDTQYF. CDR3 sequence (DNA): TGTGCCAGCTCACCGGGGACTAGCGGAAACACAGATACGCAGTATTTT.

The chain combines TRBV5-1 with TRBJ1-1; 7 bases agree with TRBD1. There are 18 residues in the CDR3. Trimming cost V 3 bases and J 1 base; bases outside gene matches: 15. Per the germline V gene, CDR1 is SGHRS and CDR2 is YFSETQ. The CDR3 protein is CASSWTVLAGGRNTEAFF. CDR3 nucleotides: TGCGCCAGCAGCTGGACAGTATTAGCAGGGGGGAGGAACACTGAAGCTTTCTTT.

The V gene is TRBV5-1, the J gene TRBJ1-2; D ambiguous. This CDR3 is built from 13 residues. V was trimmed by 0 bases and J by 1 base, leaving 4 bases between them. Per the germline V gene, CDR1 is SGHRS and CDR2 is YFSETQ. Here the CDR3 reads CASSLEGNYGYTF. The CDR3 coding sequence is TGCGCCAGCAGCTTGGAAGGTAACTATGGCTACACCTTC.

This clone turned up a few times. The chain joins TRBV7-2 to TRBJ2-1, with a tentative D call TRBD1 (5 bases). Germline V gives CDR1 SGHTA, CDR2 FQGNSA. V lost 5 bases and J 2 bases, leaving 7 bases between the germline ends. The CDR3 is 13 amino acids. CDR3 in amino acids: CASSRRAYNEQFF. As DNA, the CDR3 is TGTGCCAGCAGCCGCAGGGCCTACAATGAGCAGTTCTTC.

The CDR3 DNA reads TGTGCCAGCAGTGATCTACCTTACACCGGGGAGCTGTTTTTT. Its translation: CASSDLPYTGELFF. V is TRBV6-4 and J is TRBJ2-2; D remains unclear. V lost 3 bases and J 3 bases, leaving 8 bases between the germline ends. The germline V gene encodes CDR1 MRHNA and CDR2 SNTAGT. There are 14 residues in the CDR3.

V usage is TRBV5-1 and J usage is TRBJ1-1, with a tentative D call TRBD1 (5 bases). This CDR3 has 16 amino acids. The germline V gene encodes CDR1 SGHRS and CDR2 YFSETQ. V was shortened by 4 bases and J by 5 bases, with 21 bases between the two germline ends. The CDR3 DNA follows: TGCGCCAGCAGCCCTGCCTGGGGCGGGGAGGGTACTGAAGCTTTCTTT. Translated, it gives CASSPAWGGEGTEAFF.

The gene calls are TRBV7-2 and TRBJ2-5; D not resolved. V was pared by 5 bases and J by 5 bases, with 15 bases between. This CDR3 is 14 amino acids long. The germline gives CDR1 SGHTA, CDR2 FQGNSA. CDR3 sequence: CASSPSTLLETQYF. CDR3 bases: TGTGCCAGCAGCCCCTCGACCCTATTGGAGACCCAGTACTTC.

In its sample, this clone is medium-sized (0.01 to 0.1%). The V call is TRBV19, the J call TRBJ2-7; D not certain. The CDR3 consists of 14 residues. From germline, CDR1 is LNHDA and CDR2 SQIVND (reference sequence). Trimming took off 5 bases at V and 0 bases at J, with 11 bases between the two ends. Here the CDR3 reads CASSSQRSSYEQYF. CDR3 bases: TGTGCCAGTAGTTCGCAGCGAAGCTCCTACGAGCAGTACTTC.

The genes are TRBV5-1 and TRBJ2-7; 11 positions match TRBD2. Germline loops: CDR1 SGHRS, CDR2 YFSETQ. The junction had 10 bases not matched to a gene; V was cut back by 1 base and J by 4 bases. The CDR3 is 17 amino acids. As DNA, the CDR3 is TGCGCCAGCAGCTTGCGGCCGGGACTAGCGGACTATTACGAGCAGTACTTC. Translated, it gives CASSLRPGLADYYEQYF.

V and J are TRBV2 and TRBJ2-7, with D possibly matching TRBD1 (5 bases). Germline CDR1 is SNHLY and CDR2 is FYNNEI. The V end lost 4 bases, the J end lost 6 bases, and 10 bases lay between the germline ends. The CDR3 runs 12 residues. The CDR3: CASSAGAFEQYF. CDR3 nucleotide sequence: TGTGCCAGCAGTGCTGGGGCCTTCGAGCAGTACTTC.

The CDR3 nucleotides are TGTGCCAGCTCACCCGGACTAGCGGGCACAGATACGCAGTATTTT. Encoded protein: CASSPGLAGTDTQYF. The V and J genes are TRBV18 and TRBJ2-3; 10 nucleotides agree with TRBD2. Germline CDR1 reads KGHSH; CDR2 reads LQKENI. The CDR3 spans 15 residues. V trimming: 3 bases; J trimming: 1 base; junction bases outside the gene matches: 1.

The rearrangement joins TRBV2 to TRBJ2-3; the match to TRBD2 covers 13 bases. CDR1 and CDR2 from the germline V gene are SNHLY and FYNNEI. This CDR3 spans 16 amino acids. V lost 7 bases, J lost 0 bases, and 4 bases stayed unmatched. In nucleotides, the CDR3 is TGTGCCAGCACCCGACTAGCGGGGGGTAGCACAGATACGCAGTATTTT. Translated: CASTRLAGGSTDTQYF.

The CDR3 region has the DNA TGTGCCAGCATATCGACTAGCGGGGAAGAGACCCAGTACTTC. Translated: CASISTSGEETQYF. This sequence joins TRBV6-5 and TRBJ2-5, with 11 bases lining up with TRBD2. Trimming at V came to 7 bases and at J to 3 bases, leaving 4 bases not matched to a gene. This CDR3 has 14 amino acids. CDR1 MNHEY and CDR2 SVGAGI come from the germline V gene.

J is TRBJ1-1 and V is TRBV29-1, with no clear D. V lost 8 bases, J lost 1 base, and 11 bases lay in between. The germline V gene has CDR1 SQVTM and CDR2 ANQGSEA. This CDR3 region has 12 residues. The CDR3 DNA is TGCAGCTCTGATAGCGGGAACACTGAAGCTTTCTTT. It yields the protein CSSDSGNTEAFF.

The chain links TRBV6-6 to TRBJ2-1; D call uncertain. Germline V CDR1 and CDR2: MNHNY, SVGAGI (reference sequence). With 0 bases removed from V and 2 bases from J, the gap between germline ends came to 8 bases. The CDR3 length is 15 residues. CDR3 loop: CASSYSKGTYNEQFF. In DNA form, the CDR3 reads TGTGCCAGCAGTTACTCGAAAGGGACCTACAATGAGCAGTTCTTC.

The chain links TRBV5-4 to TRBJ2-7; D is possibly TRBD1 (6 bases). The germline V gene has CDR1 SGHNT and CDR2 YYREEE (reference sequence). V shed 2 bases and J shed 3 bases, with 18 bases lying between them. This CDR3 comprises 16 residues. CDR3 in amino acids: CASSFFRRDTSYEQYF. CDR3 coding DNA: TGTGCCAGCAGCTTCTTTCGCCGGGACACCAGCTACGAGCAGTACTTC. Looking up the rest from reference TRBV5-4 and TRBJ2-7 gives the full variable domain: ETGVTQSPTHLIKTRGQQVTLRCSSQSGHNTVSWYQQALGQGPQFIFQYYREEENGRGNFPPRFSGLQFPNYSSELNVNALELDDSALYLCASSFFRRDTSYEQYFGPGTRLTVT.

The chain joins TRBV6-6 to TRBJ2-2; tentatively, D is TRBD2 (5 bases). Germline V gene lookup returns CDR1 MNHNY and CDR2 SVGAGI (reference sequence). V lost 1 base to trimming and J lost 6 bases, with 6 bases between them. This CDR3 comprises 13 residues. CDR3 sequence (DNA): TGTGCCAGCAGTTACTACGGGGCCGGGGAGCTGTTTTTT. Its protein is CASSYYGAGELFF.

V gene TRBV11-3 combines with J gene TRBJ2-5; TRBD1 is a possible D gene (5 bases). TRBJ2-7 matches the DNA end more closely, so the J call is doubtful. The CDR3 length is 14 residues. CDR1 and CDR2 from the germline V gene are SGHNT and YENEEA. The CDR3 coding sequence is TGTGCCAGTAAGGTAGGGGATTTTTCCTACGAGCAGTACTTC. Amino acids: CASKVGDFSYEQYF.

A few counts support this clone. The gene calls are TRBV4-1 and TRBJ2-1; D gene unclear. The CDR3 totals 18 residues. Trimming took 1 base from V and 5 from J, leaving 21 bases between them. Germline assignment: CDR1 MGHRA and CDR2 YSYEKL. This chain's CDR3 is CASSQGILKRQLDNEQFF. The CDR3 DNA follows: TGCGCCAGCAGCCAAGGGATTCTAAAAAGACAATTGGACAATGAGCAGTTCTTC.

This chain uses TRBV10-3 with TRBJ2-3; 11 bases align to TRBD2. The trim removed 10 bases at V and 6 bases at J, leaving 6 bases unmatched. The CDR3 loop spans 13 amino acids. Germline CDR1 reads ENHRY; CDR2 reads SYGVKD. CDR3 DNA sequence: TGTGCCACCTTAGCGGGGGGGCGGGATACGCAGTATTTT. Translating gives CATLAGGRDTQYF.

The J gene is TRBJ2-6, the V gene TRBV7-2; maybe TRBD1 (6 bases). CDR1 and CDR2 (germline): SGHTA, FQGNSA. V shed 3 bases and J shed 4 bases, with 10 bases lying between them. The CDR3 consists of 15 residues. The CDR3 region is CASSFQGYGANVLTF. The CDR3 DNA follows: TGTGCCAGCAGCTTTCAGGGGTACGGGGCCAACGTCCTGACTTTC. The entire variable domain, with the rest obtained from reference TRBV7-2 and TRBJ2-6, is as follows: GAGVSQSPSNKVTEKGKDVELRCDPISGHTALYWYRQSLGQGLEFLIYFQGNSAPDKSGLPSDRFSAERTGGSVSTLTIQRTQQEDSAVYLCASSFQGYGANVLTFGAGSRLTVL.

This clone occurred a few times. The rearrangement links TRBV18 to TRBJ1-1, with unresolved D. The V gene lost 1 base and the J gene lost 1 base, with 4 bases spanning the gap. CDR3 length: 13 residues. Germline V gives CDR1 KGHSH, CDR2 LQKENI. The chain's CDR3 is CASSPHKNTEAFF. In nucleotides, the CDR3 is TGTGCCAGCTCACCACACAAGAACACTGAAGCTTTCTTT.

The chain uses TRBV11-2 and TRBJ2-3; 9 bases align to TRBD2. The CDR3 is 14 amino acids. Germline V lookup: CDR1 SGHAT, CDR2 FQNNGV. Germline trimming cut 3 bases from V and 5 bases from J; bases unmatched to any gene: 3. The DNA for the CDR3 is TGTGCCAGCAGCTTTAGCGGGGGATTAGATACGCAGTATTTT. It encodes CASSFSGGLDTQYF.

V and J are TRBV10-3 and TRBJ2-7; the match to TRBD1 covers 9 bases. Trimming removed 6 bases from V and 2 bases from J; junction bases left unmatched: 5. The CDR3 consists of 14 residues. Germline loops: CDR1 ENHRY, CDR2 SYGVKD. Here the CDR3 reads CAISPGQGTYEQYF. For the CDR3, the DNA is TGTGCCATCAGCCCGGGACAGGGTACCTACGAGCAGTACTTC.

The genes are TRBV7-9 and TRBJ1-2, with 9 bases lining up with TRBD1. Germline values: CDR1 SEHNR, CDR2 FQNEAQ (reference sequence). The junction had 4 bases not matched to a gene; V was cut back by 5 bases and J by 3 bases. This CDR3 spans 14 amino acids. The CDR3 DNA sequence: TGTGCCAGCAGCACCTGGGACAGGGACTATGGCTACACCTTC. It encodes CASSTWDRDYGYTF.

CDR3 amino acids: CASSPGWLAGGRDTQYF. DNA of the CDR3: TGTGCCAGCAGCCCTGGGTGGCTAGCGGGGGGGCGAGATACGCAGTATTTT. V usage is TRBV7-8 and J usage is TRBJ2-3; 12 bases are a match to TRBD2. Germline values: CDR1 SGHVS, CDR2 FQNEAQ. The CDR3 sequence is 17 residues long. With V trimmed by 5 bases and J by 5 bases, 11 bases remained unmatched.

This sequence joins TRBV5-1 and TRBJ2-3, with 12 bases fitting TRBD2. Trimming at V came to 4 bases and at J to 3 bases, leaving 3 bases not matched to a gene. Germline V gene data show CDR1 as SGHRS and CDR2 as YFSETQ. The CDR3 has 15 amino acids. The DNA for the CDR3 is TGCGCCAGCAGCCCGGGACTAGCGGGTACAGATACGCAGTATTTT. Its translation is CASSPGLAGTDTQYF.

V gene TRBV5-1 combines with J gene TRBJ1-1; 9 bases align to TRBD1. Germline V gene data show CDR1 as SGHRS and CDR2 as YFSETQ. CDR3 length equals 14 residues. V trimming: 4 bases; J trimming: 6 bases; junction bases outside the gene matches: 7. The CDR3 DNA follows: TGCGCCAGCAGCCGCCAACAGGGGGCGTCTGAAGCTTTCTTT. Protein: CASSRQQGASEAFF.

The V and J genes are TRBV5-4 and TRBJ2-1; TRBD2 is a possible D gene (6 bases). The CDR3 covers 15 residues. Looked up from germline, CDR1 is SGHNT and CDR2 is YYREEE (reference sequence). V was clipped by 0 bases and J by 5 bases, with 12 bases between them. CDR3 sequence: CASSLVGGLNNEQFF. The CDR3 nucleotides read TGTGCCAGCAGCTTGGTGGGGGGACTTAACAATGAGCAGTTCTTC.